This entry describes one TCR beta chain. The data originate from a study of T-cell memory formation after mild COVID-19. For the study at large: Largely, TCR clusters stayed within a single donor.

TCR alpha and TCR beta cDNA libraries with sample barcodes and UMIs came from 5'RACE using constant-segment primers. TCRdb re-analysed the 5' RACE reads in MiXCR, keeping a single row per CDR3 protein. This table has approximately 190,000 distinct CDR3 sequences, about 17% appearing once. Trimming cost V 8 bases and J 3 bases; bases outside gene matches: 7. CDR1 and CDR2 from the germline V gene are SNHLY and FYNNEI. The CDR3 consists of 13 residues. The source material was PBMCs or a T cell subset sorted from them (not recorded which). The rearrangement uses TRBV2 and TRBJ2-7, with TRBD1 matching over 7 bases. The receptor was isolated from an adult woman who had mild COVID-19 (a few samples of this study predate the infection). Cell type and time point are not known. CDR3 in amino acids: CASHPNRGYEQYF. CDR3 coding DNA: TGTGCCAGCCATCCCAACAGGGGCTACGAGCAGTACTTC. The full variable domain, completed using reference TRBV2 and TRBJ2-7, is EPEVTQTPSHQVTQMGQEVILRCVPISNHLYFYWYRQILGQKVEFLVSFYNNEISEKSEIFDDQFSVERPDGSNFTLKIRSTKLEDSAMYFCASHPNRGYEQYFGPGTRLTVT.